This entry is about one T cell receptor (beta chain). This CDR3 has 15 residues. V shed 0 bases and J shed 1 base, with 10 bases lying between them. Germline V gives CDR1 MNHEY, CDR2 SMNVEV (reference sequence). The sample belongs to a study of control samples from healthy donors and cancer patients. Produced via immunoSEQ multiplex PCR; TCRdb's table is partial and in-frame only. The data show around 90,000 clones, more than 75% seen once. The sequenced material came from blood. The rearrangement links TRBV27 to TRBJ2-7; D is possibly TRBD1 (6 bases). This clonotype was sampled from a woman aged 40 to 49 in good health. The CDR3 loop reads CASSLSSGVSYEQYF. The CDR3 DNA follows: TGTGCCAGCAGTTTATCTTCAGGGGTTTCCTACGAGCAGTACTTC.